The clone carrying this T cell receptor (beta chain) was detected once. What it binds is not known. The CDR3 length is 17 residues. Trimming pared 1 base from V and 0 bases from J, leaving 14 bases between. CDR1 is SGHNT and CDR2 is YENEEA in the germline V gene. Expressed TCRB transcripts were sequenced because the entire RNA isolate underwent reverse transcription. Data came from immunoSEQ multiplex PCR; TCRdb stores just in-frame clones and leaves some out. The sample has roughly 400,000 clones, approximately 16% seen once; the top ten hold about 0.02%. This record comes from a study of beta chain features in type 1 diabetes. General observations from the study: Fewer junction insertions and more nucleotide deletions appeared in type 1 diabetes patients.

One heparinised blood draw averaging around 110 mL was given by each donor. V and J are TRBV11-3 and TRBJ2-3, with a tentative D call TRBD2 (6 bases). This TCR was sampled from a woman aged 18-29 years in good health. What was sequenced was naive CD4+ T cells from blood. DNA of the CDR3: TGTGCCAGCAGCTTAGGGGGACCCGGGACTAGCACAGATACGCAGTATTTT. Translating gives CASSLGGPGTSTDTQYF.